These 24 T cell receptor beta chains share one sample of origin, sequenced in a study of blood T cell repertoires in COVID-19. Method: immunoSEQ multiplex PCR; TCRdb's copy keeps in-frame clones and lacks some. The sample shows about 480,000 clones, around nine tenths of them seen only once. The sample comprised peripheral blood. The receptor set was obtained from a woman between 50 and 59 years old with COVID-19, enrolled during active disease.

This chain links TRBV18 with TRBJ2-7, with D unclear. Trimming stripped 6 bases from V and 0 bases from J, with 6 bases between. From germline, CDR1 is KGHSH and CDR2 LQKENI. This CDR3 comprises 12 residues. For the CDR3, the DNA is TGTGCCAGCTCCGTAGACTCCTACGAGCAGTACTTC. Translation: CASSVDSYEQYF.

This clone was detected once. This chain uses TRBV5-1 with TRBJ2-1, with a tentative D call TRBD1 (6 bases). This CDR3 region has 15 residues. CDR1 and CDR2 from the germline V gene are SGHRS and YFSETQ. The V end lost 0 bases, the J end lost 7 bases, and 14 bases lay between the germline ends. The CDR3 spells CASSLVAGALNEQFF. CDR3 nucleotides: TGCGCCAGCAGCTTGGTGGCAGGGGCCCTTAATGAGCAGTTCTTC. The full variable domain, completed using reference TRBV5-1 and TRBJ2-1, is KAGVTQTPRYLIKTRGQQVTLSCSPISGHRSVSWYQQTPGQGLQFLFEYFSETQRNKGNFPGRFSGRQFSNSRSEMNVSTLELGDSALYLCASSLVAGALNEQFFGPGTRLTVL.

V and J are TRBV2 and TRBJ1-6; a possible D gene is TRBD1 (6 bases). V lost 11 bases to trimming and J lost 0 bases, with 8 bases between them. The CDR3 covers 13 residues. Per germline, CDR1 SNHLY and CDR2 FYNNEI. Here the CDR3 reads CAGQSSYNSPLHF. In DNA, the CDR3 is TGTGCCGGACAGAGCTCCTATAATTCACCCCTCCACTTT.

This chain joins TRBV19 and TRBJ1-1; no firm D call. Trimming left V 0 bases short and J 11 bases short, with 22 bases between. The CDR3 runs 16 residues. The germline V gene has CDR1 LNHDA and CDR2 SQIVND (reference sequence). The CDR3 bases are TGTGCCAGTAGTATAGACCATACCGGGAACCTGCTATTGGCTTTCTTT. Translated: CASSIDHTGNLLLAFF.

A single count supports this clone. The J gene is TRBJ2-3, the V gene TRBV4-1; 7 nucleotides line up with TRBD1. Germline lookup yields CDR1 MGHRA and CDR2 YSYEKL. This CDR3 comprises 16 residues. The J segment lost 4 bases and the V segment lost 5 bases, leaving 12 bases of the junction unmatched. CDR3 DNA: TGCGCCAGCAGCTGGGTACAGGGGAGTGGCGCAGATACGCAGTATTTT. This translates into CASSWVQGSGADTQYF.

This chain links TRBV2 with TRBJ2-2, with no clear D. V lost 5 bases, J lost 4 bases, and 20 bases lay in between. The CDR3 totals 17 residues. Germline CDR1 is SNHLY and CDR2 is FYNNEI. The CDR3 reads CASSNTATRRGTGELFF. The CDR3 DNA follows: TGTGCCAGCAGTAATACCGCTACCCGTCGAGGCACCGGGGAGCTGTTTTTT.

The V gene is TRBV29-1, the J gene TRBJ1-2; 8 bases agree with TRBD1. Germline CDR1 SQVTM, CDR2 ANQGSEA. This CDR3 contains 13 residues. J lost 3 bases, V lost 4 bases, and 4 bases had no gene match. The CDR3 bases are TGCAGCGTTGGACAGGGGATCGACTATGGCTACACCTTC. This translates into CSVGQGIDYGYTF.

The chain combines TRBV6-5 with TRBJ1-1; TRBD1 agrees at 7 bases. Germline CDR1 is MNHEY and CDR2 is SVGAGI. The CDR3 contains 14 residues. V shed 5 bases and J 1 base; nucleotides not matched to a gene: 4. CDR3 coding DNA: TGTGCCAGCAGTCATAACAGGGGGAACACTGAAGCTTTCTTT. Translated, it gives CASSHNRGNTEAFF.

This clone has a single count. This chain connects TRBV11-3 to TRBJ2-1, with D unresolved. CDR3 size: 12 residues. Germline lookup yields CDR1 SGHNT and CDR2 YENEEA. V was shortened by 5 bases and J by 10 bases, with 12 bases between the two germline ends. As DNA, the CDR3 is TGTGCCAGCAGCCTTTGGTCGGAGGAGCAGTTCTTC. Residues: CASSLWSEEQFF.

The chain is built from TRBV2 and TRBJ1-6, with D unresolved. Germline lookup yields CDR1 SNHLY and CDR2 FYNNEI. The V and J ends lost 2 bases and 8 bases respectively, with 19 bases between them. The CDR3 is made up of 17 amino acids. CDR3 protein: CASSERVTALNHSPLHF. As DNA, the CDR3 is TGTGCCAGCAGTGAACGGGTTACTGCCCTCAACCATTCACCCCTCCACTTT.

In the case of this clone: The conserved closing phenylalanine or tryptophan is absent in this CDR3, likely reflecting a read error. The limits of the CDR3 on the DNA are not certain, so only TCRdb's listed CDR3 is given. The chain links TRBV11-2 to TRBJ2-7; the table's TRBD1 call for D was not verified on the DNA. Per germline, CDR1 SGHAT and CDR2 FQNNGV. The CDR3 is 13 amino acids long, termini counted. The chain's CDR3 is CASTLINPGQGFS.

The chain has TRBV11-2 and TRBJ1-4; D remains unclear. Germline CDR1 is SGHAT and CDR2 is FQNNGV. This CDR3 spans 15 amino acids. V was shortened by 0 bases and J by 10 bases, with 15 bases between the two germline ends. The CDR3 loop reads CASSLDVRIQGKLFF. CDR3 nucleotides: TGTGCCAGCAGCTTAGATGTGAGGATACAAGGAAAACTGTTTTTT.

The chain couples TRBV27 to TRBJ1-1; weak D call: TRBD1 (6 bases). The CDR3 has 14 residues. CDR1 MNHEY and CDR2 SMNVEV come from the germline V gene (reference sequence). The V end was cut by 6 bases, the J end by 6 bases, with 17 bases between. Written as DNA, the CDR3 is TGTGCCAGCAGGCCTCTGGGGGCCGGGGCTGAAGCTTTCTTT. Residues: CASRPLGAGAEAFF.

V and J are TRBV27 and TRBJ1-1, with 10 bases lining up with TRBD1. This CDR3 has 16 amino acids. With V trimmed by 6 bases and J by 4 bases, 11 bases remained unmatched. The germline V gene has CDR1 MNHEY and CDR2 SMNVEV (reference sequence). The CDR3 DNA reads TGTGCCAGCAGCCTCGACAGGGGGCGATTATCCACTGAAGCTTTCTTT. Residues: CASSLDRGRLSTEAFF.

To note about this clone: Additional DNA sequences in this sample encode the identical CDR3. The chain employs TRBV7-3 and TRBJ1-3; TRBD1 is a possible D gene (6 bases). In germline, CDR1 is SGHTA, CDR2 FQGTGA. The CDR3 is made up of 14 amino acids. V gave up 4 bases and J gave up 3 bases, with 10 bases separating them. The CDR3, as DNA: TGTGCCAGCAGCTCCACAGGGAGTGGAAACACCATATATTTT. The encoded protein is CASSSTGSGNTIYF.

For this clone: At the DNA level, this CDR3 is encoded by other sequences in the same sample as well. The CDR3 loop is CASSSTGGEQYF. For the CDR3, the DNA is TGTGCCAGCAGTTCTACAGGGGGCGAGCAGTACTTC. The genes are TRBV3-1 (or the pseudogene TRBV3-2) and TRBJ2-7, with 8 bases aligning to TRBD1. CDR3 length: 12 amino acids. Per germline, CDR1 LGHDT and CDR2 YNNKEL (reference sequence). V lost 6 bases to trimming and J lost 6 bases; unmatched junction nucleotides: 4.

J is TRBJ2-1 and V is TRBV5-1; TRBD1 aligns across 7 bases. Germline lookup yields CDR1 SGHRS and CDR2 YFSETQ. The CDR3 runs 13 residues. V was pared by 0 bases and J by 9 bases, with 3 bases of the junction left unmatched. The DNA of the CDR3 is TGCGCCAGCAGCTTGGCTCCAGGGGGTGAGCAGTTCTTC. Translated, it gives CASSLAPGGEQFF.

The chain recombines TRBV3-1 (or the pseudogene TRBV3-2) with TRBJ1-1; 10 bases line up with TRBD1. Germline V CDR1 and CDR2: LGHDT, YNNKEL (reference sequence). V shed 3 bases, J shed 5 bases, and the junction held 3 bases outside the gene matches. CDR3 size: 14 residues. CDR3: CASSHGQGETEAFF. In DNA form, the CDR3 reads TGTGCCAGCAGCCATGGACAGGGGGAGACTGAAGCTTTCTTT.

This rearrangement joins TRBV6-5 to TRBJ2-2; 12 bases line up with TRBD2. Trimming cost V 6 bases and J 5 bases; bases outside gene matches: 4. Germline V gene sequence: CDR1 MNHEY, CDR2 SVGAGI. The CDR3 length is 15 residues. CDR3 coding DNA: TGTGCCAGCAGACTAGCGGGGGGCCGAACCGGGGAGCTGTTTTTT. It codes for CASRLAGGRTGELFF.

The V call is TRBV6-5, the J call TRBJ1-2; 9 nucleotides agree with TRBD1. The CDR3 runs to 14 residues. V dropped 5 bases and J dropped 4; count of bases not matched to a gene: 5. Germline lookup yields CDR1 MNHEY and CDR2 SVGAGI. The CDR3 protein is CASSKQGAVYGYTF. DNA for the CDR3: TGTGCCAGCAGTAAACAGGGGGCCGTCTATGGCTACACCTTC.

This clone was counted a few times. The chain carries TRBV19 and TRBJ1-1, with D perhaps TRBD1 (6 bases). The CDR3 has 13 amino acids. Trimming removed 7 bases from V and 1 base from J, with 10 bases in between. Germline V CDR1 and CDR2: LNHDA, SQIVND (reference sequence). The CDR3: CASIATGNTEAFF. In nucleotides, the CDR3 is TGTGCCAGTATAGCGACAGGGAACACTGAAGCTTTCTTT.

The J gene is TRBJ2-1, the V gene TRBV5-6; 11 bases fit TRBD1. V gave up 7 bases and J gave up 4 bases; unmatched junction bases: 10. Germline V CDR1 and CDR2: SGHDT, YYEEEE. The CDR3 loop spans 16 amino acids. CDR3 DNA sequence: TGTGCCAGCTCACACCCCGGGACAGGGGGTTACAATGAGCAGTTCTTC. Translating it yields CASSHPGTGGYNEQFF.

CDR3 amino acids: CASSFRGEYEQYF. CDR3 in DNA: TGTGCCAGCAGCTTCCGTGGGGAGTACGAGCAGTACTTC. J is TRBJ2-7 and V is TRBV5-5; weak D call: TRBD2 (5 bases). From germline, CDR1 is SGHKS and CDR2 YYEKEE (reference sequence). The CDR3 is 13 amino acids. Trimming left V 2 bases short and J 4 bases short, with 10 bases between.

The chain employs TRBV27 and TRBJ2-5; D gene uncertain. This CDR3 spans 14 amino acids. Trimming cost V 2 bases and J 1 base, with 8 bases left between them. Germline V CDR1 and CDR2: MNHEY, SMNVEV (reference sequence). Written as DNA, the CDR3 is TGTGCCAGCAGTTTAGTTGGCTCCCAAGAGACCCAGTACTTC. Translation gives CASSLVGSQETQYF.